These 27 T cell receptor beta chains came from one sample sequenced in a study of shared clonotypes between healthy human individuals. The method was immunoSEQ multiplex PCR; TCRdb's version includes in-frame clones alone and lacks a portion of them. The repertoire consists of 2 million or so clones, with roughly 94% occurring once and the leading ten covering more than 0.1%. Sequenced sample: naive CD4+ T cells sorted from blood. Subset: CD45RA+ positively selected. Receptor source: a man aged 18 to 29 in good health.

This clone appeared a few times. Distinct nucleotide sequences in the sample also encode this CDR3. The rearrangement joins TRBV30 to TRBJ1-5; D not certain. From germline, CDR1 is GTSNPN and CDR2 SVGIG (reference sequence). With 2 bases removed from V and 0 bases from J, the gap between germline ends came to 5 bases. This CDR3 contains 13 residues. The CDR3 DNA reads TGTGCCTGGAGTCCGGGTAGCAATCAGCCCCAGCATTTT. Residues: CAWSPGSNQPQHF.

The gene calls are TRBV7-2 and TRBJ2-5; the D is unclear. The germline V gene has CDR1 SGHTA and CDR2 FQGNSA. V lost 3 bases and J 9 bases, leaving 8 bases between the germline ends. The CDR3 sequence is 11 residues long. Here the CDR3 DNA reads TGTGCCAGCAGCTTGGGCGTATCCCAGTACTTC. Protein sequence: CASSLGVSQYF. Looking up the rest from reference TRBV7-2 and TRBJ2-5 gives the full variable domain: GAGVSQSPSNKVTEKGKDVELRCDPISGHTALYWYRQSLGQGLEFLIYFQGNSAPDKSGLPSDRFSAERTGGSVSTLTIQRTQQEDSAVYLCASSLGVSQYFGPGTRLLVL.

The genes are TRBV13 and TRBJ2-2, with D uncertain. This CDR3 is built from 16 residues. Germline-derived CDR1 and CDR2 are PRHDT and FYEKMQ (reference sequence). V shed 7 bases and J shed 2 bases, with 17 bases lying between them. The CDR3 sequence: CASKSRLPTNTGELFF. The CDR3 nucleotides read TGTGCCAGCAAGTCGCGGCTCCCGACCAACACCGGGGAGCTGTTTTTT. The complete variable domain, with remaining parts taken from reference TRBV13 and TRBJ2-2, reads AAGVIQSPRHLIKEKRETATLKCYPIPRHDTVYWYQQGPGQDPQFLISFYEKMQSDKGSIPDRFSAQQFSDYHSELNMSSLELGDSALYFCASKSRLPTNTGELFFGEGSRLTVL.

V and J are TRBV4-1 and TRBJ2-5; no firm D call. This CDR3 contains 15 residues. Germline CDR1 is MGHRA and CDR2 is YSYEKL. V lost 2 bases to trimming and J lost 3 bases, with 13 bases between them. The CDR3 DNA reads TGCGCCAGCAGCCAAAGCGTGTACAGTAAAGAGACCCAGTACTTC. Residues: CASSQSVYSKETQYF.

The rearrangement uses TRBV4-1 and TRBJ2-7; TRBD1 aligns across 8 bases. The CDR3 is 15 residues long. Germline trimming cut 4 bases from V and 2 bases from J; bases unmatched to any gene: 7. CDR1 and CDR2 from the germline V gene are MGHRA and YSYEKL. CDR3 in amino acids: CASSPGTGRTYEQYF. The CDR3 DNA is TGCGCCAGCAGCCCCGGGACAGGTAGGACCTACGAGCAGTACTTC.

The chain has TRBV4-1 and TRBJ2-3; TRBD1 matches 9 bases. Germline lookup yields CDR1 MGHRA and CDR2 YSYEKL. This CDR3 spans 16 amino acids. Trimming at V came to 0 bases and at J to 3 bases, leaving 4 bases not matched to a gene. The CDR3 DNA follows: TGCGCCAGCAGCCAAGAGACAGGGGGGAAAACAGATACGCAGTATTTT. Protein: CASSQETGGKTDTQYF.

The chain combines TRBV5-1 with TRBJ2-7; perhaps TRBD2 as D (6 bases). CDR3 length: 17 amino acids. V lost 0 bases to trimming and J lost 6 bases, with 22 bases between them. Germline CDR1 is SGHRS and CDR2 is YFSETQ. The CDR3 coding sequence is TGCGCCAGCAGCTTGGAGGGCGGGACCTGGGTGGCCTCCGAGCAGTACTTC. It yields the protein CASSLEGGTWVASEQYF.

This chain uses TRBV28 with TRBJ2-6, with D maybe TRBD2 (6 bases). Germline V gene lookup returns CDR1 MDHEN and CDR2 SYDVKM. The CDR3 totals 17 residues. V was clipped by 5 bases and J by 0 bases, with 14 bases between them. The CDR3, as DNA: TGTGCCAGCAGTCCCGGGGGTGTTTACTCTGGGGCCAACGTCCTGACTTTC. As protein: CASSPGGVYSGANVLTF.

This clone was detected a few times. This chain links TRBV28 with TRBJ1-5, with 7 bases aligning to TRBD1. The CDR3 is 14 residues long. Trimming took 6 bases from V and 7 from J; bases not matched to a gene: 9. Germline V gene lookup returns CDR1 MDHEN and CDR2 SYDVKM. Here the CDR3 DNA reads TGTGCCAGCAGATCGACAGGGCCTGGGCAGCCCCAGCATTTT. This encodes CASRSTGPGQPQHF.

The chain joins TRBV4-1 to TRBJ2-1; D may correspond to TRBD1 or TRBD2 (6 bases each). Looked up from germline, CDR1 is MGHRA and CDR2 is YSYEKL. V was clipped by 4 bases and J by 7 bases, with 20 bases between them. This CDR3 is 16 amino acids long. For the CDR3, the DNA is TGCGCCAGCAGCCCCCCCAAGGGGGTAGCGGCGAATGAGCAGTTCTTC. This encodes CASSPPKGVAANEQFF.

The gene calls are TRBV6-1 and TRBJ1-2; D possibly corresponds to TRBD1 (5 bases). This CDR3 comprises 14 residues. V was pared by 2 bases and J by 8 bases, with 15 bases between. Germline CDR1 is MNHNS and CDR2 is SASEGT. The CDR3 DNA is TGTGCCAGCAGTGAAATCTCAGGGTACGGCGGCTACACCTTC. As protein: CASSEISGYGGYTF.

The V call is TRBV6-6, the J call TRBJ2-7, with TRBD1 matching over 7 bases. Losses at the gene ends were 4 bases for V and 2 bases for J; bases not matched to a gene: 8. The CDR3 has 15 residues. Per germline, CDR1 MNHNY and CDR2 SVGAGI (reference sequence). The CDR3 DNA reads as TGTGCCAGCAGTTCCCGTAGAGGGGGCGCCTACGAGCAGTACTTC. Amino acid sequence: CASSSRRGGAYEQYF.

The genes are TRBV6-5 and TRBJ1-4; no clear D gene. V gave up 6 bases and J gave up 4 bases, with 15 bases separating them. This CDR3 is built from 15 residues. Germline-derived CDR1 and CDR2 are MNHEY and SVGAGI. Here the CDR3 reads CASRPTNWGNEKLFF. Written as DNA, the CDR3 is TGTGCCAGCAGACCTACGAATTGGGGTAATGAAAAACTGTTTTTT.

This chain connects TRBV30 to TRBJ2-2; D could derive from TRBD1 or TRBD2 (6 bases each). V lost 0 bases to trimming and J lost 6 bases, with 20 bases between them. CDR1 and CDR2 from the germline V gene are GTSNPN and SVGIG (reference sequence). CDR3 size: 17 residues. This CDR3 reads CAWSVKSGARESGELFF. In DNA, the CDR3 is TGTGCCTGGAGTGTAAAGTCGGGGGCAAGGGAATCCGGGGAGCTGTTTTTT.

V and J are TRBV7-9 and TRBJ2-2; D call uncertain. Trimming removed 1 base at V and 6 bases at J, with 12 bases between. The CDR3 has 15 residues. From germline, CDR1 is SEHNR and CDR2 FQNEAQ (reference sequence). CDR3 bases: TGTGCCAGCAGCTTAGAGACCGCAGCTGCCGGGGAGCTGTTTTTT. It translates to CASSLETAAAGELFF.

This sequence joins TRBV10-1 and TRBJ1-5; D gene uncertain. CDR3 length: 16 amino acids. CDR1 is WNHNN and CDR2 is SYGVQD in the germline V gene (reference sequence). V was trimmed by 4 bases and J by 3 bases, leaving 16 bases between them. The CDR3 loop is CASSVLSECPNQPQHF. CDR3 coding DNA: TGCGCCAGCAGTGTCCTCAGTGAATGTCCCAATCAGCCCCAGCATTTT.

The chain combines TRBV10-2 with TRBJ2-5; the D gene is possibly TRBD2 (6 bases). Trimming pared 6 bases from V and 4 bases from J, leaving 15 bases between. The CDR3 runs to 14 residues. CDR1 and CDR2 from the germline V gene are WSHSY and SAAADI. The CDR3 DNA is TGCGCCAGCAGCTCCGAACTAGCTGGAGAGACCCAGTACTTC. Its protein is CASSSELAGETQYF.

V gene TRBV2 combines with J gene TRBJ2-5; TRBD1 agrees at 10 bases. From germline, CDR1 is SNHLY and CDR2 FYNNEI. This CDR3 contains 13 residues. V gave up 11 bases and J gave up 5 bases; unmatched junction bases: 8. The DNA of the CDR3 is TGTGCCGTAAGACAGGGGGCGAGTGAGACCCAGTACTTC. Its translation: CAVRQGASETQYF.

Details on this clone: The same CDR3 is also encoded by other DNA sequences in this sample. The V gene is TRBV18, the J gene TRBJ2-1, with 8 positions matching TRBD2. Germline V gene lookup returns CDR1 KGHSH and CDR2 LQKENI. There are 16 residues in the CDR3. The J segment lost 2 bases and the V segment lost 3 bases, leaving 6 bases of the junction unmatched. DNA for the CDR3: TGTGCCAGCTCACCGCCCAGCGGGGGACCCTACAATGAGCAGTTCTTC. Its protein product is CASSPPSGGPYNEQFF.

V usage is TRBV5-1 and J usage is TRBJ2-1; TRBD2 matches at 11 bases. The CDR3 is 15 amino acids. Trimming took 1 base from V and 6 from J; bases not matched to a gene: 3. Germline lookup yields CDR1 SGHRS and CDR2 YFSETQ. The CDR3 is CASSLILAGGNEQFF. The CDR3 DNA sequence: TGCGCCAGCAGCTTGATCCTAGCGGGAGGCAATGAGCAGTTCTTC.

V and J are TRBV18 and TRBJ2-5; the match to TRBD1 covers 8 bases. The length of the CDR3 is 15 residues. Germline lookup yields CDR1 KGHSH and CDR2 LQKENI. Trimming took 6 bases from V and 5 from J; bases not matched to a gene: 11. The CDR3 here is CASSGRQGSMETQYF. CDR3 DNA: TGTGCCAGCTCCGGGAGACAGGGGAGCATGGAGACCCAGTACTTC.

The rearrangement links TRBV11-2 to TRBJ2-1; maybe TRBD2 (6 bases). V dropped 3 bases and J dropped 10 bases, with 13 bases sitting between them. This CDR3 contains 13 residues. Per the germline V gene, CDR1 is SGHAT and CDR2 is FQNNGV. CDR3 region: CASSFGWAGEQFF. The CDR3 bases are TGTGCCAGCAGCTTCGGATGGGCGGGAGAGCAGTTCTTC.

The rearrangement joins TRBV10-3 to TRBJ2-1, with TRBD1 matching 7 bases. The CDR3 covers 14 residues. The J segment lost 5 bases and the V segment lost 4 bases, leaving 5 bases of the junction unmatched. CDR1 ENHRY and CDR2 SYGVKD come from the germline V gene. The CDR3 nucleotides are TGTGCCATCAGTGTGCAGGGGGTTGACAATGAGCAGTTCTTC. It yields the protein CAISVQGVDNEQFF.

The chain is built from TRBV9 and TRBJ2-3; either TRBD1 or TRBD2 may supply D (6 bases each). Trimming pared 7 bases from V and 3 bases from J, leaving 18 bases between. The V gene's germline CDR1 is SGDLS and CDR2 YYNGEE. The CDR3 spans 15 residues. The CDR3 is CASGGGSTVTDTQYF. The CDR3 DNA sequence: TGTGCCAGCGGAGGGGGATCCACAGTAACAGATACGCAGTATTTT.

CDR3 in DNA: TGTGCCTGGAGTGGGGGCCATGGTGTATTCCTTCAGTACTTC. Encoded protein: CAWSGGHGVFLQYF. The chain carries TRBV30 and TRBJ2-4, with a tentative D call TRBD1 (5 bases). Germline loops: CDR1 GTSNPN, CDR2 SVGIG (reference sequence). The CDR3 is 14 residues long. With 1 base removed from V and 11 bases from J, the gap between germline ends came to 18 bases.

The chain combines TRBV11-2 with TRBJ1-1; D ambiguous. The CDR3 has 13 amino acids. The germline V gene encodes CDR1 SGHAT and CDR2 FQNNGV. V was pared by 1 base and J by 6 bases, with 9 bases between. The CDR3 bases are TGTGCCAGCAGCTTAGGGCTATTGGCTGAAGCTTTCTTT. This translates into CASSLGLLAEAFF.

The rearrangement joins TRBV9 to TRBJ2-5; D unresolved. The CDR3 sequence is 15 residues long. Looked up from germline, CDR1 is SGDLS and CDR2 is YYNGEE. With 5 bases removed from V and 1 base from J, the gap between germline ends came to 15 bases. CDR3 bases: TGTGCCAGCAGTGTGTATGCGGAGTCCCAAGAGACCCAGTACTTC. Encoded protein: CASSVYAESQETQYF.